The 13 T cell receptor beta chains below all came from one sample that was sequenced in a study of vaccination effects on CD4 cells after COVID-19. Data came from immunoSEQ multiplex PCR; TCRdb stores just in-frame clones and leaves some out. The sample lists some 60,000 clones; about four fifths were seen once. After around ten days in culture, the CD4+ T cells were isolated. Vaccination of participants consisted of two doses of either the BNT162b2 or mRNA-1273 vaccine. These receptors have no known antigen. This specimen consisted of CD4+ T cells from PBMCs cultured without peptide, obtained after COVID-19 vaccination. All receptors derive from a human donor who received a COVID-19 vaccine.

The chain couples TRBV28 to TRBJ2-1, with D unresolved. Trimming stripped 10 bases from V and 9 bases from J, with 19 bases between. In germline, CDR1 is MDHEN, CDR2 SYDVKM. This CDR3 region has 13 residues. CDR3 nucleotides: TGTGCCACCAATCGTAGATCGGTCGGTGAGCAGTTCTTC. It encodes CATNRRSVGEQFF.

J is TRBJ2-5 and V is TRBV9; TRBD2 aligns across 8 bases. CDR3 length: 17 residues. Germline trimming cut 4 bases from V and 4 bases from J; bases unmatched to any gene: 15. Germline CDR1 and CDR2: SGDLS and YYNGEE. As DNA, the CDR3 is TGTGCCAGCAGCCCCAGAGGGACGGGGGGGCGAGGAGAGACCCAGTACTTC. Translation gives CASSPRGTGGRGETQYF.

The chain combines TRBV7-2 with TRBJ1-3; D remains unclear. CDR1 is SGHTA and CDR2 is FQGNSA in the germline V gene. V shed 5 bases and J shed 0 bases, with 8 bases lying between them. The CDR3 sequence is 14 residues long. The CDR3 DNA follows: TGTGCCAGCAGCCTTATGAGCTCTGGAAACACCATATATTTT. It is translated as CASSLMSSGNTIYF.

This sequence joins TRBV28 and TRBJ2-2, with D possibly matching TRBD2 (6 bases). The CDR3 spans 15 residues. From germline, CDR1 is MDHEN and CDR2 SYDVKM. The V gene lost 8 bases and the J gene lost 4 bases, with 17 bases spanning the gap. Here the CDR3 reads CASVFGGGRTGELFF. Here the CDR3 DNA reads TGTGCCAGCGTCTTCGGGGGAGGACGCACCGGGGAGCTGTTTTTT.

This clone was observed a handful of times. The genes are TRBV4-2 and TRBJ1-5, with D tentatively TRBD1 (6 bases). Trimming shortened V by 5 bases and J by 1 base, and 15 bases separated the two germline ends. CDR1 is LGHNA and CDR2 is YNFKEQ in the germline V gene. This CDR3 region has 16 residues. The CDR3 bases are TGTGCCAGCAGCGTTGACTCAGGGGCCAGCAATCAGCCCCAGCATTTT. Protein: CASSVDSGASNQPQHF.

V and J are TRBV24-1 and TRBJ2-3, with D tentatively TRBD1 (5 bases). This CDR3 region has 15 residues. Germline-derived CDR1 and CDR2 are KGHDR and SFDVKD. Trimming cost V 6 bases and J 3 bases, with 15 bases left between them. The CDR3 DNA reads TGTGCCACCAGTCTATCAGGGCAATTTACAGATACGCAGTATTTT. Translation gives CATSLSGQFTDTQYF.

This clone appeared a single time. The V and J genes are TRBV2 and TRBJ2-1; TRBD2 might be the D (5 bases). The CDR3 contains 14 residues. CDR1 is SNHLY, CDR2 FYNNEI, per germline. V lost 7 bases to trimming and J lost 0 bases, with 10 bases between them. CDR3 loop: CASKVSGSYNEQFF. CDR3 nucleotide sequence: TGTGCCAGCAAGGTGAGCGGCTCCTACAATGAGCAGTTCTTC. Filled out from reference TRBV2 and TRBJ2-1, the complete variable domain reads EPEVTQTPSHQVTQMGQEVILRCVPISNHLYFYWYRQILGQKVEFLVSFYNNEISEKSEIFDDQFSVERPDGSNFTLKIRSTKLEDSAMYFCASKVSGSYNEQFFGPGTRLTVL.

V and J are TRBV28 and TRBJ1-2; 8 bases fit TRBD1. Germline CDR1 is MDHEN and CDR2 is SYDVKM. V was clipped by 6 bases and J by 0 bases; unmatched bases: 6. The CDR3 extends over 15 amino acids. The chain's CDR3 is CASREWTGSNYGYTF. The CDR3 coding sequence is TGTGCCAGCAGGGAATGGACAGGGTCTAACTATGGCTACACCTTC.

V gene TRBV27 combines with J gene TRBJ1-2, with D possibly matching TRBD1 (5 bases). The ends were cut back, 10 bases at V and 3 bases at J, with 27 bases in the middle. The CDR3 runs 17 residues. CDR1 MNHEY and CDR2 SMNVEV come from the germline V gene (reference sequence). CDR3 DNA sequence: TGTGCCACCCTACCTGGGACGGCTGATTCAGCCTACTATGGCTACACCTTC. Protein: CATLPGTADSAYYGYTF.

The chain joins TRBV25-1 to TRBJ2-7; D unresolved. The CDR3 totals 12 residues. Trimming cost V 2 bases and J 4 bases, with 6 bases left between them. CDR1 is MGHDK, CDR2 SYGVNS, per germline. The CDR3 spells CASSEEPYEQYF. The CDR3, as DNA: TGTGCCAGCAGTGAAGAGCCTTACGAGCAGTACTTC.

The V gene is TRBV3-1 (or the pseudogene TRBV3-2), the J gene TRBJ2-1; 9 bases match TRBD2. The CDR3 consists of 17 residues. The trim removed 3 bases at V and 4 bases at J, leaving 10 bases unmatched. Germline CDR1 and CDR2: LGHDT and YNNKEL (reference sequence). The CDR3 region is CASSHLSGRGTYNEQFF. For the CDR3, the DNA is TGTGCCAGCAGCCACCTTAGCGGGAGAGGGACGTACAATGAGCAGTTCTTC.

The chain is built from TRBV7-2 and TRBJ1-1, with D uncertain. Trimming removed 7 bases from V and 4 bases from J, with 13 bases in between. This CDR3 region has 13 residues. CDR1 is SGHTA and CDR2 is FQGNSA in the germline V gene. The CDR3 DNA is TGTGCCAGCACGGCAATAATCACCACTGAAGCTTTCTTT. Its protein product is CASTAIITTEAFF.

This chain connects TRBV5-1 to TRBJ2-2, with D unresolved. The CDR3 runs 13 residues. The germline CDR1 and CDR2 sequences are SGHRS and YFSETQ. V lost 0 bases and J lost 5, with 5 bases in between. CDR3 in amino acids: CASSLDRTGELFF. DNA of the CDR3: TGCGCCAGCAGCTTGGATCGGACCGGGGAGCTGTTTTTT.